This T cell receptor (beta chain) was found in a study of CXCR3-negative and CXCR3-positive naive CD8 T cells. Whole-study results and caveats: More hydrophobic TRB CDR3s were found in CXCR3-positive naive cells than in CXCR3-negative naive cells. The study inferred TCR strength from TRB CDR3 properties and found comparable surface CD5 between naive subsets.

The authors gated naive CD8+ T cells as CD45RO-CCR7+CD27+CD95-. With regard to this clonotype: The antigen is undetermined.

The length of the CDR3 is 14 residues. TRB cDNA libraries were made by UMI-labeled 5' RACE. TCRdb re-analyzed the 5' RACE reads; it lists each CDR3 protein once, without DNA. The sample shows about 150,000 distinct CDR3 sequences, and 0.45% to 0.6% sits with its ten largest clones. Sequenced input: naive CXCR3+ CD8+ T cells from blood. The subset denotes: CD45RO-CCR7+CD27+CD95- naive CD8+ T cells expressing CXCR3 (TNR3+). This sequence originates from a human donor in good health. Some clones in this sample may be carry-over from other donors' samples. The chain couples TRBV12-3 or TRBV12-4 to TRBJ2-7; TCRdb calls TRBD1, which cannot be checked without DNA. CDR3: CASSFDSPGIQQYF.